Shown below are 28 T cell receptor beta chains from a single sample sequenced in a study of regulatory T cells in long-lasting Graves disease. Specified time point: newly diagnosed GD, antithyroid drugs for less than 3 months. PBMC RNA was the source of the TCR library. Sequencing libraries for TCR beta were prepared with iRepertoire HTBI primers and Arm-PCR of CDR3 regions. Using its own MiXCR run on the multiplex PCR reads, TCRdb lists one record per CDR3 protein. The repertoire holds approximately 210,000 distinct CDR3 sequences, approximately 20% seen once, with approximately 24% in the top ten. The input for sequencing was peripheral blood mononuclear cells (PBMCs), taken at new diagnosis, from a patient treated with antithyroid drugs. These receptors all come from a female donor with Graves disease.

This clonotype was recorded at least ten times. The CDR3, as DNA: TGTGCCAGCAGTACCCGACAGGGTCTCCGCGACAAACTGTTTTTT. As protein: CASSTRQGLRDKLFF. The chain uses TRBV12-3 or TRBV12-4 and TRBJ1-4, with 7 bases identical to TRBD1. V was pared by 5 bases and J by 11 bases, with 14 bases of the junction left unmatched. The CDR3 runs to 15 residues.

Worth noting for this clonotype: A far larger clone is only one base removed, so a read error is likely. V gene TRBV3-1 combines with J gene TRBJ1-2, with D maybe TRBD1 (6 bases). Germline assignment: CDR1 LGHDT and CDR2 YNNKEL (reference sequence). The CDR3 sequence is 13 residues long. V dropped 0 bases and J dropped 6 bases, with 8 bases sitting between them. In DNA form, the CDR3 reads TGTGCCAGCAGCCAAGACAGGGGTGATGGCTACACCTTC. Its protein product is CASSQDRGDGYTF.

In this sample, this clonotype turned up a few times. The chain joins TRBV3-1 to TRBJ2-3; D is possibly TRBD2 (6 bases). V was pared by 2 bases and J by 2 bases, with 11 bases between. The germline CDR1 and CDR2 sequences are LGHDT and YNNKEL (reference sequence). The CDR3 sequence is 15 residues long. This CDR3 is CASSQRETSTDTQYF. In DNA, the CDR3 is TGTGCCAGCAGCCAACGGGAGACGTCCACAGATACGCAGTATTTT.

This clonotype was observed many times. The chain links TRBV19 to TRBJ2-1; D may match TRBD1 or TRBD2 (5 bases each). The CDR3 sequence is 15 residues long. Trimming removed 5 bases at V and 6 bases at J, with 17 bases between. Germline V CDR1 and CDR2: LNHDA, SQIVND (reference sequence). The CDR3 bases are TGTGCCAGTAGTTCAACTCCCGGGACGCTCAATGAGCAGTTCTTC. Its protein is CASSSTPGTLNEQFF.

V usage is TRBV19 and J usage is TRBJ2-2, with D possibly TRBD2 on 6 matching bases. This CDR3 has 16 residues. V was pared by 1 base and J by 6 bases, with 15 bases between. Germline V gene lookup returns CDR1 LNHDA and CDR2 SQIVND (reference sequence). CDR3 sequence: CASSIGPRRASGELFF. The CDR3 DNA reads TGTGCCAGTAGTATAGGTCCCAGGAGGGCGTCCGGGGAGCTGTTTTTT.

This clonotype was seen a few times. The genes are TRBV7-3 and TRBJ2-2; D remains unclear. Trimming pared 4 bases from V and 6 bases from J, leaving 9 bases between. The CDR3 has 13 residues. CDR1 SGHTA and CDR2 FQGTGA come from the germline V gene. CDR3 protein: CASSSLGPGELFF. The DNA for the CDR3 is TGTGCCAGCAGCTCCCTAGGCCCCGGGGAGCTGTTTTTT.

This clonotype was counted many times. The chain joins TRBV30 to TRBJ1-5; D unclear. Per the germline V gene, CDR1 is GTSNPN and CDR2 is SVGIG (reference sequence). V was cut by 5 bases and J by 0 bases, with 11 bases left in between. This CDR3 is 14 amino acids long. CDR3 coding DNA: TGTGCCTGGGGTCCACGATATAGCAATCAGCCCCAGCATTTT. Translated: CAWGPRYSNQPQHF.

For this clonotype: Compared with germline, one end of the junction differs, possibly owing to a read error. The genes are TRBV3-1 and TRBJ2-1; possible D gene TRBD2, 6 bases. In germline, CDR1 is LGHDT, CDR2 YNNKEL (reference sequence). CDR3 length equals 16 residues. In nucleotides, the CDR3 is TGCGCCAGCAGCCAAAGATGGGACTCCCCTTACAATGAGCAGTTCTTC. Its translation: CASSQRWDSPYNEQFF.

This clonotype was recorded many times. The V and J genes are TRBV7-3 and TRBJ2-2; D is ambiguous. The length of the CDR3 is 13 residues. In germline, CDR1 is SGHTA, CDR2 FQGTGA. The V gene lost 2 bases and the J gene lost 6 bases, with 7 bases spanning the gap. The DNA of the CDR3 is TGTGCCAGCAGCTTACTAGTCTCCGGGGAGCTGTTTTTT. It is translated as CASSLLVSGELFF.

The sample holds many counts of this clonotype. This chain connects TRBV2 to TRBJ1-1; D call uncertain. The germline V and J ends were trimmed by 3 bases and 5 bases, with 10 bases remaining between them. This CDR3 has 13 residues. CDR1 and CDR2 from the germline V gene are SNHLY and FYNNEI. The CDR3 region is CASSDRRETEAFF. The CDR3 DNA follows: TGTGCCAGCAGTGATCGGAGGGAAACTGAAGCTTTCTTT.

This clonotype came up many times. The chain employs TRBV3-1 and TRBJ1-2; no clear D gene. Trimming shortened V by 0 bases and J by 9 bases, and 8 bases separated the two germline ends. This CDR3 is 12 amino acids long. Germline loops: CDR1 LGHDT, CDR2 YNNKEL (reference sequence). CDR3 nucleotides: TGTGCCAGCAGCCAAGATCCCAGGAGCTACACCTTC. Its protein product is CASSQDPRSYTF.

This clonotype was seen repeatedly, ten times or more. The CDR3 protein is CATSIYRLRLAGGTNTGELFF. CDR3 bases: TGTGCCACCAGCATCTACCGGCTGCGACTAGCGGGAGGAACGAACACCGGGGAGCTGTTTTTT. The V call is TRBV15, the J call TRBJ2-2, with 13 bases lining up with TRBD2. CDR1 LNHNV and CDR2 YYDKDF come from the germline V gene (reference sequence). V shed 4 bases and J 0 bases; nucleotides not matched to a gene: 14. The CDR3 is 21 residues long.

This clonotype was seen repeatedly, ten times or more. The rearrangement uses TRBV7-9 and TRBJ2-1, with a weak D call TRBD2 (6 bases). Trimming pared 5 bases from V and 3 bases from J, leaving 8 bases between. This CDR3 has 13 residues. Germline values: CDR1 SEHNR, CDR2 FQNEAQ (reference sequence). This CDR3 reads CASSPGGYNEQFF. CDR3 in DNA: TGTGCCAGCAGCCCCGGGGGCTACAATGAGCAGTTCTTC.

This clonotype was seen at least ten times. The gene calls are TRBV12-3 or TRBV12-4 and TRBJ2-1, with TRBD2 identical over 7 bases. This CDR3 region has 13 residues. V lost 4 bases and J lost 13; bases outside the gene matches: 10. CDR3 in DNA: TGTGCCAGCAGTTCCTCACTTGGACTAGGCCAGTTCTTC. Residues: CASSSSLGLGQFF.

In the case of this clonotype: Just one base apart from a much larger clone, this may be a read error. CDR3 sequence: CASSPGQGEYERYF. The CDR3 DNA reads TGTGCCAGCTCACCGGGACAGGGGGAGTACGAGCGGTACTTC. The chain has TRBV18 and TRBJ2-7; TRBD1 matches 11 bases. The germline gives CDR1 KGHSH, CDR2 LQKENI. The CDR3 is made up of 14 amino acids.

This clonotype showed up many times. CDR3 bases: TGTGCCAGTAGTATAGGGACAGGGGTTTACGAGCAGTACTTC. Protein sequence: CASSIGTGVYEQYF. This chain uses TRBV19 with TRBJ2-7, with 9 positions matching TRBD1. CDR3 length: 14 residues. The J segment lost 4 bases and the V segment lost 1 base, leaving 2 bases of the junction unmatched. CDR1 and CDR2 from the germline V gene are LNHDA and SQIVND (reference sequence). Using reference TRBV19 and TRBJ2-7 for the parts outside the CDR3, the full variable domain is DGGITQSPKYLFRKEGQNVTLSCEQNLNHDAMYWYRQDPGQGLRLIYYSQIVNDFQKGDIAEGYSVSREKKESFPLTVTSAQKNPTAFYLCASSIGTGVYEQYFGPGTRLTVT.

In the case of this clonotype: Being one base from a much bigger clone, this may be a read error. V usage is TRBV19 and J usage is TRBJ2-1; 12 nucleotides line up with TRBD2. The CDR3 has 19 amino acids. Germline CDR1 and CDR2: LNHDA and SQIVND (reference sequence). The CDR3 reads CASRTSGRLAGVGGNGQFF. The DNA of the CDR3 is TGTGCCAGTAGGACCTCCGGCCGACTAGCGGGAGTCGGGGGGAATGGGCAGTTCTTC.

This clonotype came up many times. This chain uses TRBV7-9 with TRBJ1-1; 7 bases fit TRBD1. CDR1 SEHNR and CDR2 FQNEAQ come from the germline V gene (reference sequence). CDR3 length: 15 residues. J was trimmed by 0 bases and V by 5 bases; bases with no gene match: 6. The CDR3 DNA reads as TGTGCCAGCAGCCCGACAGGGATTATGAACACTGAAGCTTTCTTT. Protein sequence: CASSPTGIMNTEAFF.

This clonotype was counted only a few times. The gene calls are TRBV12-3 or TRBV12-4 and TRBJ2-5, with 8 positions matching TRBD1. The CDR3 runs 15 residues. V lost 5 bases, J lost 3 bases, and 8 bases stayed unmatched. The CDR3 region has the DNA TGTGCCAGCAGTGTAAATGGACAGGGAAAAGAGACCCAGTACTTC. Its translation: CASSVNGQGKETQYF.

The table lists this clonotype with many counts. This rearrangement joins TRBV5-1 to TRBJ1-5; no definite D call. Germline CDR1 SGHRS, CDR2 YFSETQ. V was trimmed by 4 bases and J by 3 bases, leaving 11 bases between them. The CDR3 loop spans 14 amino acids. The CDR3 DNA follows: TGCGCCAGCAGCCCCCAGGACCCCAATCAGCCCCAGCATTTT. Residues: CASSPQDPNQPQHF.

The V and J genes are TRBV12-3 or TRBV12-4 and TRBJ1-1, with no clear D. The CDR3 sequence is 13 residues long. Trimming cost V 1 base and J 4 bases, with 7 bases left between them. The CDR3 sequence is CASSLVESTEAFF. The CDR3 coding sequence is TGTGCCAGCAGTTTAGTCGAATCCACTGAAGCTTTCTTT.

This clonotype has more than one count but fewer than ten. The rearrangement joins TRBV5-1 to TRBJ2-1; 8 nucleotides agree with TRBD1. The CDR3 contains 14 residues. V dropped 4 bases and J dropped 5; count of bases not matched to a gene: 5. CDR1 and CDR2 (germline): SGHRS, YFSETQ. CDR3 sequence: CASSGTGYHNEQFF. The CDR3 DNA follows: TGCGCCAGCAGCGGGACAGGATATCACAATGAGCAGTTCTTC.

The J gene is TRBJ1-5, the V gene TRBV6-1; D may be TRBD1 (5 bases). The CDR3 has 17 amino acids. Germline V gene lookup returns CDR1 MNHNS and CDR2 SASEGT. V was shortened by 7 bases and J by 3 bases, with 22 bases between the two germline ends. As DNA, the CDR3 is TGTGCCAGCACCGGCCTCGGGACCTCCACTATCAATCAGCCCCAGCATTTT. This translates into CASTGLGTSTINQPQHF.

This clonotype has ten or more counts. This rearrangement joins TRBV7-2 to TRBJ2-1, with D uncertain. Germline loops: CDR1 SGHTA, CDR2 FQGNSA. Trimming pared 5 bases from V and 8 bases from J, leaving 16 bases between. This CDR3 region has 14 residues. DNA of the CDR3: TGTGCCAGCAGCCCCGGCCTGAGGTTGGATGAGCAGTTCTTC. It encodes CASSPGLRLDEQFF.

In its sample, this clonotype was seen a few times. This rearrangement joins TRBV7-6 to TRBJ2-2; D is undetermined. The CDR3 consists of 16 residues. V was shortened by 5 bases and J by 0 bases, with 13 bases between the two germline ends. Germline V gives CDR1 SGHVS, CDR2 FNYEAQ. The CDR3, as DNA: TGTGCCAGCAGCCCATTAACAAGGACGAACACCGGGGAGCTGTTTTTT. It codes for CASSPLTRTNTGELFF.

This clonotype was seen repeatedly, ten times or more. This sequence joins TRBV19 and TRBJ2-1; the match to TRBD2 covers 7 bases. The CDR3 extends over 15 amino acids. Per the germline V gene, CDR1 is LNHDA and CDR2 is SQIVND (reference sequence). The V and J ends lost 8 bases and 4 bases, in that order; junction bases with no gene match: 11. The CDR3 sequence is CASDKSGDPYNEQFF. The CDR3 nucleotides are TGTGCCAGTGATAAAAGCGGGGATCCTTACAATGAGCAGTTCTTC.

This clonotype appeared many times. This rearrangement joins TRBV29-1 to TRBJ2-3; D may be TRBD1 (5 bases). V lost 7 bases to trimming and J lost 1 base, with 12 bases between them. The CDR3 length is 13 residues. CDR1 and CDR2 from the germline V gene are SQVTM and ANQGSEA. The CDR3 protein is CSGGAWGTDTQYF. The CDR3 bases are TGCAGCGGTGGGGCTTGGGGCACAGATACGCAGTATTTT.

This clonotype was observed a handful of times. V is TRBV12-3 or TRBV12-4 and J is TRBJ2-5; 10 bases are shared with TRBD1. Judging by the DNA end, TRBJ2-4 fits better; the J call may be wrong. CDR3 length: 15 residues. The CDR3 coding sequence is TGTGCCAGCAAACCGGGACAGGGGGCCAAAAACATTCAGTACTTC. Encoded protein: CASKPGQGAKNIQYF.